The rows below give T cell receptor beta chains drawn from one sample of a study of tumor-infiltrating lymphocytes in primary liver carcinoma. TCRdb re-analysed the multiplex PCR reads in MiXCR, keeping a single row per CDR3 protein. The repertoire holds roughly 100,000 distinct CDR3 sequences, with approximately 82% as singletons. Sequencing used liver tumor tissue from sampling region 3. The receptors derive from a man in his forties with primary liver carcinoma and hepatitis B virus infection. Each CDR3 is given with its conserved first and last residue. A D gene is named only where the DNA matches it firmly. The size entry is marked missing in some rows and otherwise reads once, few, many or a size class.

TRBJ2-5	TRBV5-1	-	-	CASSMVAGDGETQYF	TGCGCCAGCAGCATGGTTGCAGGGGATGGAGAGACCCAGTACTTC
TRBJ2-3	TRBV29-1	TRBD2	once	CSCTLAGGDTQYF	TGCAGCTGTACCCTAGCGGGAGGGGACACGCAGTATTTT
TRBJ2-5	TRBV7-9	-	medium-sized	CASSQEGETQYF	TGTGCCAGCAGCCAGGAAGGGGAGACCCAGTACTTC
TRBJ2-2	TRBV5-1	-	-	CASFHHRTNTGELFF	TGCGCCAGCTTTCATCACAGGACGAACACCGGGGAGCTGTTTTTT
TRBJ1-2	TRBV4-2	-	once	CSSSQEWTDDGYTF	TGTAGCAGCAGCCAGGAATGGACAGATGATGGCTACACCTTC
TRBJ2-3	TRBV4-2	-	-	CASASGLPSTDKQYF	TGTGCCAGCGCGAGTGGGCTCCCCAGCACAGATAAGCAGTATTTT
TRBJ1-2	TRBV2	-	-	CASNLRGSIHYGYAF	TGTGCCAGCAATTTGAGGGGGTCGATCCACTATGGCTACGCCTTC
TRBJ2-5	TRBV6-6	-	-	CASSYPVTEEAQYF	TGTGCCAGCAGTTACCCAGTGACGGAGGAGGCCCAGTACTTC
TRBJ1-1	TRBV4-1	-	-	CASSLSGRGGTEAFF	TGCGCCAGCAGCCTCTCTGGGCGGGGAGGCACTGAAGCTTTCTTT
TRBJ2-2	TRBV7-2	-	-	CASWRFNTGELFF	TGTGCCAGCTGGAGGTTTAACACCGGGGAGCTGTTTTTT
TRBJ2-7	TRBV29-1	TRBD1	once	CSVERGGPTYEQYF	TGCAGCGTTGAGAGAGGGGGCCCTACTTACGAGCAATACTTC
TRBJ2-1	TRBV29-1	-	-	CSGMSGDEQFF	TGCAGCGGTATGAGCGGCGATGAGCAATTCTTC
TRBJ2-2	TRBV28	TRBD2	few	CASRLAGVMNTGELFF	TGTGCTAGCCGGCTAGCGGGAGTTATGAACACCGGGGAGCTGTTTTTT
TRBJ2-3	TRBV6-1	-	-	CASSEGLGPDMYYF	TGTGCCAGCAGTGAAGGACTAGGGCCAGATATGTACTATTTT
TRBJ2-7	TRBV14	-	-	CAGSQDQEREQYF	TGTGCCGGCAGCCAAGATCAGGAAAGGGAGCAGTACTTC
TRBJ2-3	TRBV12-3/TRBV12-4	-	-	CVSRSGHTPSTDMQYF	TGTGTCAGCAGGTCAGGACACACGCCAAGCACAGATATGCAGTATTTT
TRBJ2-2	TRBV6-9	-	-	CASARVETLELFF	TGTGCCAGTGCCAGGGTGGAGACCCTGGAGCTGTTTTTT
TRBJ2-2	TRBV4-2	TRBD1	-	CVSSQDQGAGELFF	TGTGTCAGCAGCCAAGATCAGGGGGCAGGGGAGCTGTTTTTT
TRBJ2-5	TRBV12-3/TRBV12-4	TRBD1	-	CACSRTGTETQYF	TGTGCCTGCAGCCGAACCGGGACAGAGACCCAATACTTC
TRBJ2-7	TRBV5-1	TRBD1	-	CACSGGTGVTYGQYF	TGCGCCTGCAGCGGAGGGACAGGGGTGACCTACGGGCAGTACTTC
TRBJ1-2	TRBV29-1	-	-	CSVGDNYGYTF	TGTAGCGTGGGGGACAACTATGGCTACACCTTC
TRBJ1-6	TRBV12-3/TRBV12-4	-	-	CGSSLAAGSPLHF	TGTGGCAGCAGCTTGGCAGCGGGGTCACCCCTCCACTTT
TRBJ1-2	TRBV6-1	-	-	CASSEIQNYGHTF	TGTGCCAGCAGTGAAATTCAAAACTATGGCCACACCTTC
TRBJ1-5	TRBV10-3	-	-	CATSEGPGQPQHF	TGTGCCACCAGTGAAGGACCCGGTCAGCCCCAGCATTTT
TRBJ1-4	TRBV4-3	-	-	CANSQDLGGGGFEKLFF	TGCGCCAACAGCCAAGACCTCGGGGGGGGCGGATTCGAAAAACTGTTTTTT
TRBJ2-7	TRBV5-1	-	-	CVSRLRPYEQYF	TGCGTCAGCAGATTGAGACCCTACGAGCAGTACTTC
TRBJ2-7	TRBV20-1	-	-	CSASIRGGISYEQYF	TGCAGTGCTAGTATCCGGGGTGGGATTTCCTACGAGCAGTACTTC
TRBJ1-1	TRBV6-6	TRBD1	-	CASREQGAAHTEAFF	TGTGCCAGCAGGGAACAGGGGGCCGCACACACTGAAGCTTTCTTT
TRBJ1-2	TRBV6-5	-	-	CARSVGTGYTF	TGTGCCCGCAGTGTCGGGACAGGCTACACCTTC
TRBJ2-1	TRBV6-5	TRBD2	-	CASSLLAGGYKEPFF	TGTGCCAGCAGTCTCTTAGCGGGAGGGTACAAGGAGCCGTTCTTC
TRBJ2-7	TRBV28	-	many	CASISGSQGSSEQYF	TGTGCCAGCATCTCAGGGTCGCAGGGTAGCAGCGAGCAGTACTTC
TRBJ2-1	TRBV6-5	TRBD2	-	CASCRLADYNVQFF	TGTGCCAGCTGCCGACTAGCGGATTACAATGTGCAGTTCTTC
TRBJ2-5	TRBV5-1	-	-	CTSSYWGPEETQYF	TGCACCAGCAGCTATTGGGGGCCGGAGGAGACCCAGTACTTC
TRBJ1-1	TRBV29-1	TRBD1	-	CSLVRGTGGAEAFF	TGCAGCCTTGTAAGGGGGACAGGAGGCGCTGAAGCTTTCTTT
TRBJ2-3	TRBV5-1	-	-	CASSFNGSPDTQFF	TGCGCCAGCAGCTTTAATGGCAGTCCGGATACGCAGTTTTTT
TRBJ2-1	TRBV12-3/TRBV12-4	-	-	CASARRGGDLLNEQLF	TGTGCCAGCGCCCGAAGGGGCGGGGATTTACTTAATGAACAGCTCTTC
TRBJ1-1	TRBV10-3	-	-	CAIQGGVVNTKAFF	TGTGCCATCCAAGGGGGAGTAGTGAACACTAAAGCTTTCTTT
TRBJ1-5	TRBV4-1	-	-	CASSPVESVGNQPQHF	TGCGCCAGCAGCCCAGTTGAGAGTGTTGGCAATCAGCCCCAGCATTTT
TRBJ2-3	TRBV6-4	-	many	CASSEQGVADTQYF	TGTGCCAGCAGTGAACAGGGTGTCGCAGATACGCAGTATTTT
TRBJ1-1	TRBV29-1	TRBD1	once	CSVARGLGNTEASF	TGTAGCGTTGCGAGGGGGCTTGGGAACACTGAAGCTTCCTTT
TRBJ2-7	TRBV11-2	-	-	CASSSNGNSYKQYF	TGTGCCAGTAGCTCTAACGGGAACTCCTACAAGCAGTACTTC
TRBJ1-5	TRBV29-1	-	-	CSVGGTADQPQHF	TGCAGCGTTGGCGGAACAGCTGATCAGCCCCAGCATTTT
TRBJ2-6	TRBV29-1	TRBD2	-	CSVGGTSDSLSGANVLSF	TGCAGCGTTGGAGGGACTAGCGATAGCCTCTCTGGGGCCAACGTCCTGTCTTTC
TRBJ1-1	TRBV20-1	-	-	CGSRDRGHTEAFF	TGCGGTAGTAGAGACAGAGGGCACACTGAAGCTTTCTTT
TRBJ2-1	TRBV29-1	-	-	CSVCPGTAQNEQFF	TGTAGTGTTTGTCCGGGGACCGCACAAAATGAGCAGTTCTTC
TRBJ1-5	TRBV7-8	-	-	CASSLVDRAANQPQHF	TGTGCCAGCAGCTTAGTAGACAGAGCGGCTAATCAGCCCCAGCATTTT
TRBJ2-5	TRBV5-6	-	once	CASSSEVSQESQYF	TGTGCCAGCAGCTCGGAGGTTAGCCAAGAGTCCCAGTACTTC
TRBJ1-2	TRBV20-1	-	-	CSARAGGEGLVYGYTF	TGCAGTGCTAGAGCGGGGGGTGAGGGATTGGTCTATGGCTACACCTTC
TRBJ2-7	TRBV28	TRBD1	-	CVSSYYYRDRGTYEKYF	TGTGTCAGCAGTTACTATTACCGGGACAGGGGCACCTACGAGAAGTACTTC
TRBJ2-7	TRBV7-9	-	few	CASSLPGRPPYEQYF	TGTGCCAGCAGCTTACCGGGACGACCACCCTACGAGCAGTACTTC
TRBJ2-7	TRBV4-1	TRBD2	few	CASSRIEGQGRPTGTSGRIYEQYF	TGCGCCAGCAGCCGAATAGAGGGGCAGGGTCGCCCGACCGGGACTAGTGGGAGGATCTACGAGCAGTACTTC
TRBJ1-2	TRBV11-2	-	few	CASNLFGFYGYTF	TGTGCCAGCAACTTATTTGGTTTCTATGGTTACACTTTC
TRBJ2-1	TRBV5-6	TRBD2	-	CASSRGLAGVLTYNKQFF	TGTGCCAGCAGCCGGGGACTAGCGGGAGTTTTGACCTACAATAAGCAGTTCTTT
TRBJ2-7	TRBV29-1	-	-	CSVWGTSYEQYF	TGCAGCGTTTGGGGGACCTCCTACGAGCAGTACTTC
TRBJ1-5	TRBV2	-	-	CGSSDPPDQPQHF	TGTGGCAGCAGTGACCCTCCCGACCAGCCCCAGCATTTT
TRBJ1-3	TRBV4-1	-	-	CASSQTPTEDTIYF	TGCGCCAGCAGCCAAACCCCTACCGAAGACACCATATATTTT
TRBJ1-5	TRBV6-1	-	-	CASSEARGKALHHF	TGTGCCAGCAGTGAGGCGAGGGGAAAGGCGCTCCATCATTTT
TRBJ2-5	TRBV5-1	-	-	CASSLAGASGALQEAQYF	TGCGCTAGCAGCTTGGCCGGGGCTAGTGGGGCCCTACAAGAGGCCCAGTACTTC
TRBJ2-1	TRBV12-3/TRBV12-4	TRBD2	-	CASNHGTNNLF	TGTGCCAGCAATCACGGGACTAATAATCTCTTC